This passage covers 29 T cell receptor beta chains from one sample sequenced in a study of regulatory T cells in long-lasting Graves disease. Arm-PCR with iRepertoire HTBI primers amplified the CDR3 regions for these TCR beta libraries. TCRdb re-called the multiplex PCR reads through MiXCR, storing one row per CDR3 protein. The sample yields approximately 390,000 distinct CDR3 sequences, about 17% seen once. The sample's time point: newly diagnosed GD, antithyroid drugs for less than 3 months. With RNA extracted from PBMCs as input, the TCR library was made. These sequences were also reported in another study, on T cells in Graves' hyperthyroidism and ophthalmopathy.

Sequencing used peripheral blood mononuclear cells (PBMCs), obtained at new diagnosis, from a patient treated with antithyroid drugs. These receptors all stem from a woman under 30 with Graves disease.

This clonotype has ten or more counts. In DNA form, the CDR3 reads TGTGCCAGCAGCCAAGCTCGGGTTGGCGAGCAGTACTTC. Its protein product is CASSQARVGEQYF. The rearrangement uses TRBV3-1 and TRBJ2-7; the D is unclear. V gave up 1 base and J gave up 6 bases, with 10 bases separating them. The CDR3 consists of 13 residues. Germline V gives CDR1 LGHDT, CDR2 YNNKEL (reference sequence).

The table lists this clonotype with many counts. The chain uses TRBV27 and TRBJ1-1, with TRBD1 identical over 7 bases. Looked up from germline, CDR1 is MNHEY and CDR2 is SMNVEV (reference sequence). The CDR3 loop spans 12 amino acids. The trim removed 10 bases at V and 5 bases at J, leaving 7 bases unmatched. Written as DNA, the CDR3 is TGTGCCACCCGAGGGGGCGGGACTGAAGCTTTCTTT. It codes for CATRGGGTEAFF.

Concerning this clonotype: It may be a read error: a sequence one base away is much more abundant. The chain recombines TRBV20-1 with TRBJ2-2; maybe TRBD1 (7 bases). Germline CDR1 DFQATT, CDR2 SNEGSKA (reference sequence). The CDR3 contains 16 residues. The V end was cut by 4 bases, the J end by 6 bases, with 21 bases between. Here the CDR3 DNA reads TGCAGTGCTACCCCTCTTCAGGGGGGAAGCGCCGGGGAGCTGTTTTTT. Translation gives CSATPLQGGSAGELFF.

This clonotype was observed a handful of times. The chain has TRBV15 and TRBJ1-6; D is undetermined. The CDR3 is 16 residues long. CDR1 LNHNV and CDR2 YYDKDF come from the germline V gene (reference sequence). Trimming pared 0 bases from V and 4 bases from J, leaving 10 bases between. This chain's CDR3 is CATSRDLTAYNSPLHF. The CDR3 DNA sequence: TGTGCCACCAGCAGAGATTTGACCGCTTATAATTCACCCCTCCACTTT.

In its sample, this clonotype was seen many times. The chain recombines TRBV5-1 with TRBJ1-1, with 7 bases matching TRBD1. The CDR3 sequence is 16 residues long. V gave up 0 bases and J gave up 3 bases; unmatched junction bases: 8. The germline CDR1 and CDR2 sequences are SGHRS and YFSETQ. CDR3 DNA sequence: TGCGCCAGCAGCTTGGACAGGGGTGTTCGATACACTGAAGCTTTCTTT. Translation: CASSLDRGVRYTEAFF.

This clonotype was recorded many times. J is TRBJ1-1 and V is TRBV2; no reliable D call. The CDR3 totals 14 residues. With 6 bases removed from V and 9 bases from J, the gap between germline ends came to 20 bases. Germline V gives CDR1 SNHLY, CDR2 FYNNEI. The DNA for the CDR3 is TGTGCCAGCAGGGACCCGGGCGGGAGCCCTAAAGCTTTCTTT. Protein sequence: CASRDPGGSPKAFF.

This clonotype was detected many times. The chain joins TRBV5-1 to TRBJ1-1; maybe TRBD1 (5 bases). V gave up 0 bases and J gave up 3 bases, with 9 bases separating them. The CDR3 runs to 14 residues. Germline V gene data show CDR1 as SGHRS and CDR2 as YFSETQ. In nucleotides, the CDR3 is TGCGCCAGCAGCTTGGGACAGACTTACACTGAAGCTTTCTTT. Its protein is CASSLGQTYTEAFF.

This clonotype was detected only a few times. The chain recombines TRBV6-1 with TRBJ2-3; 7 positions agree with TRBD1. Germline trimming cut 5 bases from V and 6 bases from J; bases unmatched to any gene: 8. Germline-derived CDR1 and CDR2 are MNHNS and SASEGT. This CDR3 has 14 residues. The CDR3 DNA sequence: TGTGCCAGCAGTCCCACAGGGGTAAGGGATACGCAGTATTTT. Protein sequence: CASSPTGVRDTQYF.

In its sample, this clonotype was seen many times. Here the CDR3 DNA reads TGTGCCAGCAGGGCGACGAGCGGGGGGAACACCGGGGAGCTGTTTTTT. Translated: CASRATSGGNTGELFF. V is TRBV2 and J is TRBJ2-2; 8 nucleotides line up with TRBD2. J was trimmed by 1 base and V by 6 bases; bases with no gene match: 7. Germline loops: CDR1 SNHLY, CDR2 FYNNEI. The CDR3 contains 16 residues.

This clonotype was observed at least ten times. The chain carries TRBV20-1 and TRBJ2-7; 9 bases align to TRBD1. The germline CDR1 and CDR2 sequences are DFQATT and SNEGSKA (reference sequence). J lost 1 base, V lost 5 bases, and 3 bases had no gene match. The CDR3 is 13 amino acids. The CDR3 reads CSAEGQGSYEQYF. The CDR3 DNA follows: TGCAGTGCTGAGGGACAGGGATCCTACGAGCAGTACTTC.

To note about this clonotype: A much bigger clone sits one base away, suggesting this may be a read error. J is TRBJ2-5 and V is TRBV5-5; TRBD1 aligns across 11 bases. Looked up from germline, CDR1 is SGHKS and CDR2 is YYEKEE (reference sequence). The CDR3 extends over 15 amino acids. After removal of 4 bases from V and 7 bases from J, the junction contained 9 bases not matched to a gene. The CDR3 region is CASSTDRGLMGTQYF. Here the CDR3 DNA reads TGTGCCAGCAGCACGGACAGGGGGCTGATGGGGACCCAGTACTTC.

This clonotype was seen repeatedly, ten times or more. The CDR3, as DNA: TGTGCCTGGAGTGTAAAGCAAAAAGCTTTCTTT. Its protein is CAWSVKQKAFF. The chain carries TRBV30 and TRBJ1-1; the D is unclear. Trimming took 0 bases from V and 9 from J, leaving 8 bases between them. The germline CDR1 and CDR2 sequences are GTSNPN and SVGIG (reference sequence). The CDR3 is 11 amino acids.

This rearrangement joins TRBV5-1 to TRBJ2-5, with 12 bases identical to TRBD1. Trimming at V came to 4 bases and at J to 4 bases, leaving 8 bases not matched to a gene. The CDR3 totals 16 residues. The germline V gene has CDR1 SGHRS and CDR2 YFSETQ. The CDR3, as DNA: TGCGCCAGCAGCGAGAAAAGGGACAGGGGGCGAGAGACCCAGTACTTC. Translation gives CASSEKRDRGRETQYF.

In this sample, this clonotype turned up a few times. The CDR3 DNA follows: TGTGCCAGCAGCTCCTCGACTAGGTCCGAGCAGTACTTC. This sequence encodes CASSSSTRSEQYF. The genes are TRBV7-2 and TRBJ2-7; a possible D gene is TRBD2 (6 bases). The CDR3 spans 13 residues. The germline gives CDR1 SGHTA, CDR2 FQGNSA. Between the trimmed V and J ends, which lost 4 bases and 6 bases, there was a span of 13 bases.

This clonotype was picked up many times. The CDR3, as DNA: TGTGCCAGCAGCTTTCCGGGACTAGCACCAAATGAGCAGTTCTTC. Amino acid sequence: CASSFPGLAPNEQFF. V is TRBV13 and J is TRBJ2-1; TRBD2 agrees at 9 bases. There are 15 residues in the CDR3. CDR1 and CDR2 (germline): PRHDT, FYEKMQ (reference sequence). Trimming took 3 bases from V and 7 from J; bases not matched to a gene: 7.

This clonotype was counted a single time. This chain joins TRBV20-1 and TRBJ1-4; D possibly corresponds to TRBD1 (5 bases). Germline loops: CDR1 DFQATT, CDR2 SNEGSKA (reference sequence). V was shortened by 0 bases and J by 0 bases, with 17 bases between the two germline ends. The CDR3 has 18 residues. This CDR3 reads CSARDRRGRGATNEKLFF. The DNA of the CDR3 is TGCAGTGCTAGAGATAGACGAGGGAGGGGTGCAACTAATGAAAAACTGTTTTTT.

This clonotype was counted at least ten times. V usage is TRBV11-2 and J usage is TRBJ2-2; 11 bases match TRBD2. The CDR3 is made up of 16 amino acids. Trimming took 6 bases from V and 3 from J; bases not matched to a gene: 6. CDR1 and CDR2 from the germline V gene are SGHAT and FQNNGV. In DNA form, the CDR3 reads TGTGCCAGCAGTACCGGGACTAGCGGCTACACCGGGGAGCTGTTTTTT. It yields the protein CASSTGTSGYTGELFF.

This clonotype was counted a few times. The genes are TRBV4-2 and TRBJ2-1; D gene ambiguous. The CDR3 sequence is 13 residues long. Trimming pared 1 base from V and 10 bases from J, leaving 11 bases between. From germline, CDR1 is LGHNA and CDR2 YNFKEQ. The CDR3 coding sequence is TGTGCCAGCAGCCAAGCCGGTAGTGCGGAGCAGTTCTTC. It is translated as CASSQAGSAEQFF.

A few counts support this clonotype. The J gene is TRBJ2-5, the V gene TRBV6-1, with a weak D call TRBD2 (6 bases). The CDR3 sequence is 11 residues long. The V and J ends lost 7 bases and 13 bases respectively, with 16 bases between them. Germline assignment: CDR1 MNHNS and CDR2 SASEGT. The CDR3 region is CASTGGLPWYF. In DNA form, the CDR3 reads TGTGCCAGCACCGGGGGACTCCCATGGTACTTC.

The gene calls are TRBV6-9 and TRBJ1-6; D is unresolved. V gave up 3 bases and J gave up 7 bases, with 7 bases separating them. CDR1 MNHGY and CDR2 SVAAGI come from the germline V gene. The CDR3 extends over 13 amino acids. Here the CDR3 reads CASSYVQNSPLHF. As DNA, the CDR3 is TGTGCCAGCAGTTACGTCCAAAATTCACCCCTCCACTTT.

The V and J genes are TRBV11-2 and TRBJ2-1, with 8 bases lining up with TRBD2. This CDR3 has 13 amino acids. V was clipped by 4 bases and J by 13 bases; unmatched bases: 9. Germline V gives CDR1 SGHAT, CDR2 FQNNGV. CDR3: CASSSGGGTNQFF. The CDR3 DNA reads as TGTGCCAGCAGCTCGGGCGGGGGGACAAACCAGTTCTTC.

The V and J genes are TRBV12-3 or TRBV12-4 and TRBJ2-3; TRBD2 matches 9 bases. The CDR3 sequence is 15 residues long. V dropped 6 bases and J dropped 4; count of bases not matched to a gene: 8. The CDR3 region has the DNA TGTGCCAGCAGCGCTCTTGGCGGGAGGGCAGATACGCAGTATTTT. Translation gives CASSALGGRADTQYF.

This clonotype was observed a handful of times. The rearrangement links TRBV4-1 to TRBJ1-1; D not resolved. Germline V gene lookup returns CDR1 MGHRA and CDR2 YSYEKL. The CDR3 loop spans 17 amino acids. V was trimmed by 2 bases and J by 1 base, leaving 17 bases between them. The DNA of the CDR3 is TGCGCCAGCAGCCAAAGAAGCCAGCTAATTTCGAACACTGAAGCTTTCTTT. Protein: CASSQRSQLISNTEAFF.

A remark on this clonotype: Possible read error: a much larger clone is one base away. This sequence joins TRBV5-6 and TRBJ1-1; the D gene is possibly TRBD1 (5 bases). CDR3 length: 14 residues. Germline V gives CDR1 SGHDT, CDR2 YYEEEE. In DNA, the CDR3 is TGTGCCAGCAGCAGCCGGGGGAAGAACACTCAAGCTTTCTTT. Residues: CASSSRGKNTQAFF.

The V and J genes are TRBV20-1 and TRBJ2-7; 7 bases match TRBD2. Germline V gene sequence: CDR1 DFQATT, CDR2 SNEGSKA (reference sequence). The CDR3 is 12 residues long. V lost 6 bases, J lost 3 bases, and 5 bases stayed unmatched. Written as DNA, the CDR3 is TGCAGTGCACTAAGCGGGGTCTACGAGCAGTACTTC. Its translation: CSALSGVYEQYF.

This clonotype appeared many times. J is TRBJ2-3 and V is TRBV20-1; 9 bases line up with TRBD1. CDR1 and CDR2 (germline): DFQATT, SNEGSKA (reference sequence). This CDR3 is built from 18 residues. J was trimmed by 4 bases and V by 5 bases; bases with no gene match: 19. The chain's CDR3 is CSAPPTGGNLLSADTQYF. CDR3 coding DNA: TGCAGTGCTCCGCCGACAGGGGGAAACCTTCTGAGCGCAGATACGCAGTATTTT.

This clonotype has at least ten counts. The rearrangement joins TRBV6-1 to TRBJ1-2, with D possibly matching TRBD1 (6 bases). V was clipped by 7 bases and J by 7 bases, with 19 bases between them. The CDR3 sequence is 14 residues long. In germline, CDR1 is MNHNS, CDR2 SASEGT. The DNA of the CDR3 is TGTGCCAGCACTCCAACTGGGGGGCGAAGTGGCTACACCTTC. This codes for CASTPTGGRSGYTF.

This clonotype was detected only once. This sequence may be a read error, since a much larger clone differs from it by one base. J is TRBJ1-1 and V is TRBV7-8; D uncertain. The CDR3 has 12 residues. Germline V gives CDR1 SGHVS, CDR2 FQNEAQ. This chain's CDR3 is CAGSFRHTEAFF. CDR3 bases: TGTGCCGGCAGCTTCAGGCACACTGAAGCTTTCTTT.

The rearrangement links TRBV7-3 to TRBJ2-3; no definite D call. Germline V lookup: CDR1 SGHTA, CDR2 FQGTGA. V was pared by 4 bases and J by 5 bases, with 4 bases between. There are 11 residues in the CDR3. The CDR3 reads CASSSVDTQYF. In nucleotides, the CDR3 is TGTGCCAGCAGCTCCGTAGATACGCAGTATTTT.